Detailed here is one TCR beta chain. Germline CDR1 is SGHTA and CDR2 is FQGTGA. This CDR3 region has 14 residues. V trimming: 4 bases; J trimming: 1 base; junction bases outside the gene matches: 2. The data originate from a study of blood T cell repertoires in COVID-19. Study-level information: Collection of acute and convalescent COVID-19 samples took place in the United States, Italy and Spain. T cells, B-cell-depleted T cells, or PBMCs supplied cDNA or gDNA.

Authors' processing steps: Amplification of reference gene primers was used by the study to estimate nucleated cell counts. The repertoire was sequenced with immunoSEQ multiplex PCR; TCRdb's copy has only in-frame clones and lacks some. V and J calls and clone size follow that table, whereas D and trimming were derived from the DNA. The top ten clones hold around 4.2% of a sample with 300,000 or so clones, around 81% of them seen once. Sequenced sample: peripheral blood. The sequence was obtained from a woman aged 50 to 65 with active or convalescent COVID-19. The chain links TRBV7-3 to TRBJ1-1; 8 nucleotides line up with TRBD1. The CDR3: CASSSQGANTEAFF. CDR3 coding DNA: TGTGCCAGCAGCTCCCAGGGGGCGAACACTGAAGCTTTCTTT.